The 15 T cell receptor beta chains below all came from one sample that was sequenced in a study of CD8 T cells in Susac syndrome. RNA amounts of roughly 0.5 to 1 ug underwent reverse transcription with random hexamers. TCRdb reprocessed the immunoSEQ multiplex PCR reads via MiXCR and lists one record per CDR3 protein. The sample has roughly 220,000 distinct CDR3 sequences, less than 95% seen once; the top ten hold around 0.15%. Sequenced sample: CD4+ T cells from PBMCs. Receptors originate from a human donor with Susac syndrome.

The chain uses TRBV11-2 and TRBJ1-6, with 10 bases identical to TRBD1. V trimming: 0 bases; J trimming: 10 bases; junction bases outside the gene matches: 3. CDR1 is SGHAT, CDR2 FQNNGV, per germline. This CDR3 spans 15 amino acids. DNA of the CDR3: TGTGCCAGCAGCTTAGAGACAGGGGGCGCGTCACCCCTCCACTTT. Translating gives CASSLETGGASPLHF.

CDR3 DNA sequence: TGCAGTGCTAGAGCGAATAATAGGGATACTAACTATGGCTACACCTTC. Encoded protein: CSARANNRDTNYGYTF. The chain combines TRBV20-1 with TRBJ1-2; D not certain. The V gene's germline CDR1 is DFQATT and CDR2 SNEGSKA (reference sequence). V lost 1 base and J lost 0, with 15 bases in between. This CDR3 comprises 16 residues.

The chain employs TRBV3-1 and TRBJ1-2; 9 bases fit TRBD1. J was trimmed by 0 bases and V by 7 bases; bases with no gene match: 12. Germline V gives CDR1 LGHDT, CDR2 YNNKEL (reference sequence). The length of the CDR3 is 17 residues. This chain's CDR3 is CASTPTRDRVSNYGYTF. CDR3 sequence (DNA): TGTGCCAGCACCCCTACAAGGGACAGGGTATCTAACTATGGCTACACCTTC.

The chain recombines TRBV29-1 with TRBJ1-4; D ambiguous. With 1 base removed from V and 0 bases from J, the gap between germline ends came to 12 bases. This CDR3 contains 16 residues. Germline V gene data show CDR1 as SQVTM and CDR2 as ANQGSEA. CDR3 in amino acids: CSVEGPDLATNEKLFF. The CDR3 DNA follows: TGCAGCGTTGAAGGCCCAGATCTTGCAACTAATGAAAAACTGTTTTTT.

The count of this clonotype is one. CDR3 coding DNA: TGTGCCAGCAGCTTAGCGCTGGGGAACACTGAAGCTTTCTTT. Translated, it gives CASSLALGNTEAFF. J is TRBJ1-1 and V is TRBV7-9; D gene uncertain. From germline, CDR1 is SEHNR and CDR2 FQNEAQ (reference sequence). CDR3 size: 14 residues. Trimming shortened V by 0 bases and J by 1 base, and 6 bases separated the two germline ends.

The chain is built from TRBV30 and TRBJ2-3; perhaps TRBD2 as D (5 bases). Trimming removed 0 bases from V and 4 bases from J, with 8 bases in between. Per germline, CDR1 GTSNPN and CDR2 SVGIG (reference sequence). The CDR3 covers 13 residues. The CDR3 sequence: CAWSVWGADTQYF. CDR3 sequence (DNA): TGTGCCTGGAGTGTATGGGGAGCAGATACGCAGTATTTT.

Comments on this clonotype: This may be a read error: a much more frequent sequence differs by one nucleotide. The rearrangement uses TRBV6-2 or TRBV6-3 and TRBJ1-2, with 7 bases aligning to TRBD1. The CDR3 covers 14 residues. CDR1 and CDR2 (germline): MNHEY, SVGEGT. The ends lost 6 bases at V and 6 bases at J; junction bases unmatched: 10. The CDR3 here is CASSTIRDSDGYTF. The DNA for the CDR3 is TGTGCCAGCAGCACGATCCGGGACAGTGATGGCTACACCTTC.

V gene TRBV11-2 combines with J gene TRBJ1-1, with D maybe TRBD1 (6 bases). V shed 5 bases and J shed 5 bases, with 24 bases lying between them. The V gene's germline CDR1 is SGHAT and CDR2 FQNNGV. The CDR3 runs 17 residues. This CDR3 is CASSLRGGRTTGTEAFF. In DNA form, the CDR3 reads TGTGCCAGCAGCCTCCGCGGGGGGCGAACAACTGGTACTGAAGCTTTCTTT. Filled out from reference TRBV11-2 and TRBJ1-1, the complete variable domain reads EAGVAQSPRYKIIEKRQSVAFWCNPISGHATLYWYQQILGQGPKLLIQFQNNGVVDDSQLPKDRFSAERLKGVDSTLKIQPAKLEDSAVYLCASSLRGGRTTGTEAFFGQGTRLTVV.

This rearrangement joins TRBV7-2 to TRBJ1-2; D gene ambiguous. The CDR3 covers 13 residues. Deletions cut 5 bases from V and 5 bases from J, with 12 bases between. Germline V gene data show CDR1 as SGHTA and CDR2 as FQGNSA. The CDR3 reads CASSPRAPYGYTF. In DNA form, the CDR3 reads TGTGCCAGCAGCCCCCGGGCGCCGTATGGCTACACCTTC.

The V call is TRBV7-2, the J call TRBJ2-7; 12 bases are shared with TRBD1. Per the germline V gene, CDR1 is SGHTA and CDR2 is FQGNSA. The CDR3 loop spans 15 amino acids. J gave up 6 bases and V 5 bases, and 8 bases lay outside the gene matches. The CDR3 loop is CASSPGGQGASEQYF. DNA of the CDR3: TGTGCCAGCAGCCCCGGGGGACAGGGGGCATCCGAGCAGTACTTC.

The CDR3 reads CSASSGLPPRSSYEQYF. CDR3 in DNA: TGCAGTGCGTCATCCGGGCTACCACCGAGAAGCTCCTACGAGCAGTACTTC. V and J are TRBV20-1 and TRBJ2-7, with unresolved D. Between the trimmed V and J ends, which lost 6 bases and 0 bases, there was a span of 24 bases. This CDR3 is 17 amino acids long. CDR1 is DFQATT, CDR2 SNEGSKA, per germline (reference sequence).

The gene calls are TRBV12-3 or TRBV12-4 and TRBJ1-2; D gene uncertain. V dropped 4 bases and J dropped 0 bases, with 12 bases sitting between them. The CDR3 runs 15 residues. CDR3: CASSSRWAANYGYTF. CDR3 in DNA: TGTGCCAGCAGTTCCCGTTGGGCGGCTAACTATGGCTACACCTTC.

V and J are TRBV5-5 and TRBJ1-1; 9 bases agree with TRBD1. V gave up 3 bases and J gave up 1 base; unmatched junction bases: 4. Germline-derived CDR1 and CDR2 are SGHKS and YYEKEE (reference sequence). The CDR3 length is 15 residues. As DNA, the CDR3 is TGTGCCAGCAGCTGGGAGACAGGGGGGAACACTGAAGCTTTCTTT. Amino acid sequence: CASSWETGGNTEAFF.

V and J are TRBV30 and TRBJ2-7; D unresolved. The germline V gene encodes CDR1 GTSNPN and CDR2 SVGIG (reference sequence). The CDR3 covers 12 residues. The V and J ends lost 0 bases and 2 bases respectively, with 5 bases between them. The CDR3 coding sequence is TGTGCCTGGAGTGTAGTCACCTACGAGCAGTACTTC. As protein: CAWSVVTYEQYF.

The CDR3 spells CAWGRKTGEAFF. The DNA of the CDR3 is TGTGCCTGGGGACGCAAAACAGGGGAAGCTTTCTTT. The chain links TRBV30 to TRBJ1-1; a possible D gene is TRBD1 (6 bases). Trimming took off 5 bases at V and 8 bases at J, with 15 bases between the two ends. CDR3 length equals 12 residues. Looked up from germline, CDR1 is GTSNPN and CDR2 is SVGIG (reference sequence).